This TCR beta chain was sequenced in a study of radiation and T cells in renal cell carcinoma. Broader study findings: From baseline, blood top tumor clonotypes peaked at 2 weeks post-radiation. Pretreatment tumor biopsies were lacking, so baseline clonotypes are unknown.

For this clone: Its antigen is not identified.

The time point denotes: blood 2 weeks post-SBRT. Treatment meaning: 15 Gy SBRT to primary tumor, nephrectomy 4 weeks later. Blood was sampled at baseline, 2 weeks and 4 weeks after SBRT. This renal cell carcinoma was of the clear cell type. Only in-frame clones appear in the TCRdb table, and some are missing; sequencing was by immunoSEQ multiplex PCR. The sample consists of roughly 78,000 clones, about four fifths of them appearing once. Germline values: CDR1 SGHDT, CDR2 YYEEEE. V was clipped by 3 bases and J by 6 bases; unmatched bases: 5. This CDR3 is built from 15 residues. The chain joins TRBV5-6 to TRBJ1-4; TRBD1 matches at 10 bases. The sample consisted of blood, taken from a patient whose treatment included radiotherapy and nephrectomy. This clonotype was sampled from a man in his 60s with renal cell carcinoma. The CDR3 DNA sequence: TGTGCCAGCAGCTCCTCCGGGACAGGGGATGAAAAACTGTTTTTT. It codes for CASSSSGTGDEKLFF.